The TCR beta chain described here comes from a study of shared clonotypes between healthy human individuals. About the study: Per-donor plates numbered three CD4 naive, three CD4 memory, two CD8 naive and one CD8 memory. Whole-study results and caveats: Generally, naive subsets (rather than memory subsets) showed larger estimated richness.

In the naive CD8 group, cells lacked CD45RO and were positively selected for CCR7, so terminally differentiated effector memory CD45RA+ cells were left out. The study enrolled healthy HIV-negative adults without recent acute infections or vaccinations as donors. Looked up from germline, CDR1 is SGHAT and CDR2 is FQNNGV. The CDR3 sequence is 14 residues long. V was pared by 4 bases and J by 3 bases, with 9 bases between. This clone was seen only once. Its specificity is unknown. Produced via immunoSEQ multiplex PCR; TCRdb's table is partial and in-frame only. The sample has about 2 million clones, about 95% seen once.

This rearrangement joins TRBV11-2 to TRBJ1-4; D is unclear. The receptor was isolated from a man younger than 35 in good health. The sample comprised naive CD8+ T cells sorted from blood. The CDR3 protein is CASSSVESNEKLFF. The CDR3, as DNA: TGTGCCAGCAGCTCGGTTGAATCTAATGAAAAACTGTTTTTT.